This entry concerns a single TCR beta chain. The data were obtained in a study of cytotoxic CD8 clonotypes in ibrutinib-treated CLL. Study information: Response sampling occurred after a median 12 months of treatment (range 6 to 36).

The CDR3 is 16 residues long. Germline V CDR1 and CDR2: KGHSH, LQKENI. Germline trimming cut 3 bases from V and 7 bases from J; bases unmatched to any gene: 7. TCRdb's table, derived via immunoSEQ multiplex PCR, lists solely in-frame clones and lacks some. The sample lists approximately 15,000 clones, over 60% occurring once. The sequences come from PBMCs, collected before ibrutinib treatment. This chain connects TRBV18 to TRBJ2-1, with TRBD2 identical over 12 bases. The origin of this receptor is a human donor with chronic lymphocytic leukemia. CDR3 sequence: CASSPNRLAGVNEQFF. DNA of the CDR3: TGTGCCAGCTCACCGAATCGACTAGCGGGAGTGAATGAGCAGTTCTTC.